Each of the 28 T cell receptor beta chains below was sequenced from the same sample in a study of blood T cells in healthy people across ages. It was with a sample-barcoded 5' primer and a J-beta primer mix that a second PCR of roughly 7 to 12 cycles was run. TCRdb reanalysed the 5' RACE reads using MiXCR and keeps one entry per CDR3 protein. The table lists around 650,000 distinct CDR3 sequences, approximately 30% of them singletons. The sequenced material came from blood. All receptors derive from a woman older than 75 in good health.

The V and J genes are TRBV5-1 and TRBJ2-7; TRBD2 agrees at 8 bases. V shed 4 bases and J 5 bases; nucleotides not matched to a gene: 5. Per germline, CDR1 SGHRS and CDR2 YFSETQ. The CDR3 length is 13 residues. The DNA for the CDR3 is TGCGCCAGCAGCCCGGGACTAGTAGACGAGCAGTACTTC. It is translated as CASSPGLVDEQYF.

A remark on this clonotype: This may arise from a read error, as a much more abundant clone is one base away. The chain recombines TRBV27 with TRBJ2-4, with TRBD1 matching 7 bases. The J call is doubtful: the DNA matches TRBJ2-7 better. Germline lookup yields CDR1 MNHEY and CDR2 SMNVEV (reference sequence). The CDR3 contains 15 residues. CDR3 nucleotide sequence: TGTACCAGCAGTAGACAGGGACGATTAAGCTACGAGCAGTACTTC. Protein: CTSSRQGRLSYEQYF.

This clonotype has at least ten counts. The chain has TRBV6-2 or TRBV6-3 and TRBJ1-1, with TRBD1 matching over 7 bases. From germline, CDR1 is MNHEY and CDR2 SVGEGT. J was trimmed by 1 base and V by 7 bases; bases with no gene match: 3. The CDR3 contains 13 residues. The CDR3: CASTRQGNTEAFF. The CDR3 DNA reads as TGTGCCAGCACCCGACAGGGGAACACTGAAGCTTTCTTT.

This clonotype was picked up many times. The chain combines TRBV7-3 with TRBJ2-1, with a possible D match to TRBD2 (6 bases). The germline gives CDR1 SGHTA, CDR2 FQGTGA. The V gene lost 3 bases and the J gene lost 0 bases, with 9 bases spanning the gap. The CDR3 loop spans 15 amino acids. CDR3 loop: CASSLRGLSYNEQFF. The CDR3 DNA reads TGTGCCAGCAGCTTGCGGGGACTCTCCTACAATGAGCAGTTCTTC.

The V and J genes are TRBV7-9 and TRBJ2-1; 10 nucleotides match TRBD1. V dropped 5 bases and J dropped 2; count of bases not matched to a gene: 12. Germline CDR1 is SEHNR and CDR2 is FQNEAQ (reference sequence). The CDR3 is made up of 18 amino acids. The CDR3 DNA reads TGTGCCAGCAGCCAAGACCCGCGGACAGGGGGGCCCTACAATGAGCAGTTCTTC. This codes for CASSQDPRTGGPYNEQFF.

This clonotype was seen at least ten times. The chain employs TRBV15 and TRBJ2-7; D unclear. This CDR3 has 14 amino acids. The germline V gene has CDR1 LNHNV and CDR2 YYDKDF (reference sequence). The V and J ends lost 0 bases and 4 bases respectively, with 10 bases between them. In DNA form, the CDR3 reads TGTGCCACCAGCAGAGATATCACGGCGTACGAGCAGTACTTC. Translation gives CATSRDITAYEQYF. Supplemented by reference TRBV15 and TRBJ2-7, the full variable domain reads DAMVIQNPRYQVTQFGKPVTLSCSQTLNHNVMYWYQQKSSQAPKLLFHYYDKDFNNEADTPDNFQSRRPNTSFCFLDIRSPGLGDTAMYLCATSRDITAYEQYFGPGTRLTVT.

This clonotype occurred many times. The genes are TRBV5-1 and TRBJ1-2; 7 bases match TRBD1. The CDR3 consists of 13 residues. Germline loops: CDR1 SGHRS, CDR2 YFSETQ. V lost 7 bases, J lost 4 bases, and 7 bases stayed unmatched. The CDR3 loop is CASSPGQSYGYTF. CDR3 coding DNA: TGCGCCAGCTCCCCGGGACAGTCCTATGGCTACACCTTC.

Only a few counts were recorded for this clonotype. A much larger clone lies one base from this, so it may be a read error. V is TRBV10-3 and J is TRBJ2-1; D uncertain. The CDR3 loop spans 12 amino acids. Germline values: CDR1 ENHRY, CDR2 SYGVKD. Trimming took 0 bases from V and 10 from J, leaving 7 bases between them. The CDR3 DNA reads as TGTGCCATCAGTGAGTCGAGAGGAGAGCAGTTCTTC. Amino acid sequence: CAISESRGEQFF.

This clonotype has a count of ten or more. The chain uses TRBV20-1 and TRBJ1-6, with D possibly being TRBD1 (6 bases). Germline loops: CDR1 DFQATT, CDR2 SNEGSKA (reference sequence). V lost 2 bases to trimming and J lost 0 bases, with 11 bases between them. The CDR3 runs to 16 residues. CDR3 coding DNA: TGCAGTGCTAGATCACAGGGAGTCTCCTATAATTCACCCCTCCACTTT. This gives the protein CSARSQGVSYNSPLHF.

Note on this clonotype: It differs at one base from a far larger clone, so likely a read error. The J gene is TRBJ2-3, the V gene TRBV5-1; maybe TRBD1 (5 bases). Germline CDR1 is SGHRS and CDR2 is YFSETQ. The CDR3 spans 13 residues. CDR3 DNA: TGCGCCAGCAGCCCCGACGGCACAGGTACGCAGTATTTT. It codes for CASSPDGTGTQYF.

This clonotype was seen repeatedly, ten times or more. The rearrangement links TRBV5-6 to TRBJ2-1, with a possible D match to TRBD1 (5 bases). Deletions cut 2 bases from V and 8 bases from J, with 14 bases between. The V gene's germline CDR1 is SGHDT and CDR2 YYEEEE. The CDR3 contains 14 residues. Here the CDR3 reads CASSFEPGIDEQFF. CDR3 bases: TGTGCCAGCAGCTTTGAGCCAGGGATAGATGAGCAGTTCTTC.

This clonotype was counted at least ten times. This rearrangement joins TRBV6-6 to TRBJ2-7; D may correspond to TRBD1 or TRBD2 (5 bases each). This CDR3 comprises 15 residues. V lost 7 bases and J lost 1, with 17 bases in between. The germline CDR1 and CDR2 sequences are MNHNY and SVGAGI (reference sequence). The chain's CDR3 is CASMLAGTGSYEQYF. For the CDR3, the DNA is TGTGCCAGCATGCTAGCCGGGACCGGATCCTACGAGCAGTACTTC.

This rearrangement joins TRBV5-1 to TRBJ2-5, with 7 bases matching TRBD1. With 3 bases clipped from V and 2 bases from J, the junction kept 4 bases outside the gene matches. CDR1 and CDR2 (germline): SGHRS, YFSETQ. The CDR3 loop spans 14 amino acids. Here the CDR3 reads CASSYGDSQETQYF. The CDR3 DNA sequence: TGCGCCAGCAGCTATGGGGACAGTCAAGAGACCCAGTACTTC.

This clonotype was detected ten times or more. This chain uses TRBV7-2 with TRBJ2-7, with TRBD2 matching 11 bases. Germline-derived CDR1 and CDR2 are SGHTA and FQGNSA. V gave up 2 bases and J gave up 2 bases; unmatched junction bases: 14. The CDR3 has 19 residues. The CDR3 DNA is TGTGCCAGCAGCTTAAGTCATAGTAGCGGGGGGGCCAGCGCCTACGAGCAGTACTTC. Protein sequence: CASSLSHSSGGASAYEQYF.

In this sample, this clonotype turned up many times. CDR3 amino acids: CSARDREDQETQYF. CDR3 bases: TGCAGTGCTAGAGATCGTGAAGACCAAGAGACCCAGTACTTC. The J gene is TRBJ2-5, the V gene TRBV20-1; no clear D gene. This CDR3 is 14 amino acids long. CDR1 is DFQATT and CDR2 is SNEGSKA in the germline V gene (reference sequence). V lost 0 bases and J lost 0, with 8 bases in between.

For this clonotype: With a much larger clone just one base away, this may be a read error. The CDR3 is CVSSPRRGTSGGNEQFF. The CDR3 coding sequence is TGTGTCAGCAGTCCCCGGCGGGGGACTAGCGGGGGCAATGAGCAGTTCTTC. The chain recombines TRBV6-1 with TRBJ2-1; 14 bases line up with TRBD2. This CDR3 has 17 amino acids. Germline CDR1 MNHNS, CDR2 SASEGT.

The rearrangement uses TRBV12-3 or TRBV12-4 and TRBJ2-3; 12 bases map to TRBD2. V shed 5 bases and J 1 base; nucleotides not matched to a gene: 13. The CDR3 loop spans 19 amino acids. The CDR3 here is CASSPRLAGVPSRTDTQYF. CDR3 DNA sequence: TGTGCCAGCAGTCCGAGACTAGCGGGAGTCCCCTCACGCACAGATACGCAGTATTTT.

This clonotype was seen repeatedly, ten times or more. V gene TRBV4-2 combines with J gene TRBJ2-7, with a tentative D call TRBD2 (6 bases). Trimming took 4 bases from V and 1 from J, leaving 14 bases between them. CDR1 is LGHNA, CDR2 YNFKEQ, per germline. This CDR3 has 15 residues. For the CDR3, the DNA is TGTGCCAGCAGCCCGGGACCGCTAGCGTCCTACGAGCAGTACTTC. Protein product: CASSPGPLASYEQYF.

This clonotype showed up many times. This chain connects TRBV7-3 to TRBJ2-1; D possibly corresponds to TRBD1 (5 bases). This CDR3 has 16 residues. CDR1 and CDR2 from the germline V gene are SGHTA and FQGTGA. Trimming stripped 2 bases from V and 6 bases from J, with 17 bases between. CDR3 residues: CASSLWSRAALNEQFF. The CDR3 DNA follows: TGTGCCAGCAGCTTATGGAGCAGGGCAGCTCTCAATGAGCAGTTCTTC.

The chain combines TRBV6-2 or TRBV6-3 with TRBJ2-3; no firm D call. Germline V gene lookup returns CDR1 MNHEY and CDR2 SVGEGT. The CDR3 runs to 11 residues. With 6 bases removed from V and 12 bases from J, the gap between germline ends came to 13 bases. Here the CDR3 reads CASSQGPFQYF. In nucleotides, the CDR3 is TGTGCCAGCAGCCAAGGCCCATTCCAGTATTTT.

This clonotype has only a few counts. CDR3 region: CSARSPGQGMEKLFF. The CDR3 DNA follows: TGCAGTGCTAGATCGCCGGGACAGGGAATGGAAAAACTGTTTTTT. The chain is built from TRBV20-1 and TRBJ1-4; 9 bases fit TRBD1. The CDR3 totals 15 residues. The germline CDR1 and CDR2 sequences are DFQATT and SNEGSKA (reference sequence). The trim removed 2 bases at V and 8 bases at J, leaving 9 bases unmatched.

This clonotype was detected many times. The CDR3, as DNA: TGTGCCAGCAGCCAAAGGACTAGCGGGGGGCGAAACAATGAGCAGTTCTTC. It encodes CASSQRTSGGRNNEQFF. J is TRBJ2-1 and V is TRBV7-8; 14 bases agree with TRBD2. The CDR3 totals 17 residues. CDR1 and CDR2 (germline): SGHVS, FQNEAQ. The V and J ends lost 5 bases and 5 bases, in that order; junction bases with no gene match: 8. The variable domain in full, with the rest retrieved from reference TRBV7-8 and TRBJ2-1, is GAGVSQSPRYKVAKRGQDVALRCDPISGHVSLFWYQQALGQGPEFLTYFQNEAQLDKSGLPSDRFFAERPEGSVSTLKIQRTQQEDSAVYLCASSQRTSGGRNNEQFFGPGTRLTVL.

In its sample, this clonotype was seen a few times. The V call is TRBV19, the J call TRBJ1-5, with a weak D call TRBD1 (6 bases). The CDR3 spans 13 residues. V shed 9 bases and J shed 4 bases, with 13 bases lying between them. The germline gives CDR1 LNHDA, CDR2 SQIVND (reference sequence). In DNA, the CDR3 is TGTGCCAGCACAACAGGGCCAAATCAGCCCCAGCATTTT. It yields the protein CASTTGPNQPQHF.

This clonotype was seen many times. This rearrangement joins TRBV6-1 to TRBJ2-7; 10 nucleotides match TRBD1. The CDR3 covers 16 residues. Per germline, CDR1 MNHNS and CDR2 SASEGT. J was trimmed by 2 bases and V by 4 bases; bases with no gene match: 8. DNA for the CDR3: TGTGCCAGCAGTGTATCCCGGGACAGGGGTACCTACGAGCAGTACTTC. This translates into CASSVSRDRGTYEQYF.

V and J are TRBV7-6 and TRBJ2-5, with a possible D match to TRBD2 (5 bases). The germline V and J ends were trimmed by 5 bases and 5 bases, with 15 bases remaining between them. This CDR3 region has 14 residues. Germline V gene sequence: CDR1 SGHVS, CDR2 FNYEAQ. The CDR3 bases are TGTGCCAGCAGCCCTCCGGGCGGGTGTGAGACCCAGTACTTC. Translated, it gives CASSPPGGCETQYF.

This clonotype was observed at least ten times. The chain recombines TRBV11-1 with TRBJ1-1, with a possible D match to TRBD1 (6 bases). The CDR3 totals 13 residues. V was pared by 6 bases and J by 1 base, with 9 bases between. The V gene's germline CDR1 is SGHAT and CDR2 FQDESV (reference sequence). DNA of the CDR3: TGTGCCAGCAGATCAGGGGCGAACACTGAAGCTTTCTTT. Its protein is CASRSGANTEAFF.

V and J are TRBV7-6 and TRBJ1-3, with D maybe TRBD1 (5 bases). Germline V lookup: CDR1 SGHVS, CDR2 FNYEAQ. The CDR3 spans 14 residues. Trimming took off 0 bases at V and 2 bases at J, with 5 bases between the two ends. CDR3 bases: TGTGCCAGCAGCTTAGCAGGGGCTGGAAACACCATATATTTT. Its translation: CASSLAGAGNTIYF.

Remarks on this clonotype: A read error may explain this, as a much larger clone is one base away. This chain joins TRBV5-1 and TRBJ2-1; 8 bases align to TRBD1. Trimming removed 5 bases from V and 13 bases from J; junction bases left unmatched: 8. Germline loops: CDR1 SGHRS, CDR2 YFSETQ. This CDR3 contains 12 residues. CDR3 in DNA: TGCGCCAGCAGTCAGGGGACAGGCCACCAGTTCTTC. It codes for CASSQGTGHQFF.